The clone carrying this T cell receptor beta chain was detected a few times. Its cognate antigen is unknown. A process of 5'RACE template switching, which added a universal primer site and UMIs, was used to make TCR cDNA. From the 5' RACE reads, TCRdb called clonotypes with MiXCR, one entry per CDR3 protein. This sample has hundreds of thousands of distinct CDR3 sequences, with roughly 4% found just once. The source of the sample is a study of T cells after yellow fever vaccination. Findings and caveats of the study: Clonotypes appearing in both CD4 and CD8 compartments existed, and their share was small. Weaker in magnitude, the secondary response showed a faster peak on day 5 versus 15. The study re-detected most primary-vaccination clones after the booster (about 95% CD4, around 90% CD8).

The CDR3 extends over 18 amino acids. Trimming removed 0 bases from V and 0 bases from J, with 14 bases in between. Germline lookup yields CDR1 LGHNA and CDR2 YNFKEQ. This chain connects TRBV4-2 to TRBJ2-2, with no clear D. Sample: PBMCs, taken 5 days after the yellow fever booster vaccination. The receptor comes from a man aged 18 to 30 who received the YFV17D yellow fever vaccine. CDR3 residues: CASSQESLYPTNTGELFF. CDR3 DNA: TGTGCCAGCAGCCAAGAGTCTTTGTACCCGACGAACACCGGGGAGCTGTTTTTT.